Reported below is one T cell receptor beta chain. This clone's antigen is unknown. No base-level quality is on record; no much larger clone is a single base apart. These data originate in a study of CD4 T cell repertoires in COVID-19 (dated by TCRdb to the early 2020s). About the study as a whole: For cross-reactivity analysis, CFSE-low cells were expanded with IL-2 for roughly ten days, then relabeled and restimulated with spike proteins from other coronaviruses. In a few recovered individuals, the TCR Vbeta repertoire of SARS-CoV-2-reactive T cells was analyzed at the subset level. In COVID-19-recovered individuals, the study described naturally processed CD4+ T cell responses to SARS-CoV-2 spike and nucleoprotein and used TCR Vbeta sequencing to evaluate clonal composition. Broader findings and caveats from the paper: Consistent with cross-reactivity, between about 6 and 25% of SARS-CoV-2 clonotypes also showed up in secondary cultures stimulated with SARS-CoV and/or HKU1 spike. Two or all three memory subsets shared several of the most expanded SARS-CoV-2-reactive clonotypes, which suggests intraclonal diversification.

The germline ends are 15 bases apart after V is trimmed by 6 bases and J by 4 bases. The CDR3 holds 14 amino acids from the cysteine to the phenylalanine. This entry keeps only the CDR3 DNA: 42 bases, framed from base 1. Via the germline V gene (reference sequence), CDR1 is LNHDA and CDR2 SQIVND. Library creation used the immunoSEQ multiplex PCR assay. Regarding the original processing steps: To quantify how much the repertoires of different subsets overlapped, the Chao-Jaccard similarity index was used along with counts of shared clonotypes. In TCRdb, the immuneACCESS table is reduced to in-frame sequences with V and J assigned. These tables do not hold every clone; where another copy was compared, an unresolved V gene accounts for under half, and the others remain unexplained. V, J and clone size reflect that table, while D and trimming were determined from the DNA. The sample contains about 75,000 clones, about 83% of them found a single time. Approximately 0.55% of the sample is in the top ten clones.

This specimen's time point label, per the study, means: sample from a COVID-19-recovered individual after infection. Donors were patients who had recovered from mild-to-severe COVID-19. Memory T cell samples that were not cultured went straight to sequencing right after ex vivo isolation. CD4+ total memory, central memory, effector memory and circulating T follicular helper cells were isolated from peripheral blood mononuclear cells. The chain is assembled from TRBV19 and TRBJ1-1, with no confidently assigned D gene. The sample here was CD4+ T cells from peripheral blood, taken after recovery from COVID-19. The sequence derives from a human donor who had COVID-19. The base sequence is TGTGCCAGTAGCCGAAACGTTGGCGGCACTGAAGCTTTCTTT. This yields the protein CASSRNVGGTEAFF.